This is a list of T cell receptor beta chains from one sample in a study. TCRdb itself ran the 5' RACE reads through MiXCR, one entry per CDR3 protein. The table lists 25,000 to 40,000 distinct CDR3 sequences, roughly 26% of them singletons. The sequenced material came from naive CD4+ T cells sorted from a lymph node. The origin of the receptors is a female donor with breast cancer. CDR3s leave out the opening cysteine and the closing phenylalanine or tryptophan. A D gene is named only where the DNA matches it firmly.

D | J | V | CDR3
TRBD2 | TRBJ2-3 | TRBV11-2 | ASSSRTSGYTDTQY
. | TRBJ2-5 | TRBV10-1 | ASSESAGQETQY
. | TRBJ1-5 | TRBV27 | ASSFGGRGQPQH
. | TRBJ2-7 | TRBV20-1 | SANLQGQVRGGQY
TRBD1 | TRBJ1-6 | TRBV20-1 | SASQQGNSPLH
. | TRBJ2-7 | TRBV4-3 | ASSQDTSTYEQY
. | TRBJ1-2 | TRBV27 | ASSLSGGGYT
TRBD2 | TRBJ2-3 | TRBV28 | ASSLSRELDTQY
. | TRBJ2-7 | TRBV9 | ASSPSSDEQY
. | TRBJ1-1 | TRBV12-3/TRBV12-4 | ASSWVGGNTEAF
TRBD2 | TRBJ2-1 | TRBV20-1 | SARGSTSGTLGDNEQF
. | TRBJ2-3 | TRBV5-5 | ASSLDPATDTQY
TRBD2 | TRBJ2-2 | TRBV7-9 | ASSFTSGTGGELF
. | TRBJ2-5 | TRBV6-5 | ASRAGRETQY
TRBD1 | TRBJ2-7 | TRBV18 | ASSSGTGGARYEQY
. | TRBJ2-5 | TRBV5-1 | ASRSTGTPGETQY
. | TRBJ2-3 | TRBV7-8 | ASSQSDTQY
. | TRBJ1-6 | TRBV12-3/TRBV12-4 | ASRVNRDFGSPLH
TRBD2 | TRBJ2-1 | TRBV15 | ATSAPGREFNEQF
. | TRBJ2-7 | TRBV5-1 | ASSLGTGTSREQY
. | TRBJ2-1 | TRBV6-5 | ASMRYREYNEQF
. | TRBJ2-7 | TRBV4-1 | ASSLTSFQPEQY
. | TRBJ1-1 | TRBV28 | ASSLSSGPAEAF
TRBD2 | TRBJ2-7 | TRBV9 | ASSFHGTSGPYEQY
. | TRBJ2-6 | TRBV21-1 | ASSKSNGWGKSGANVLT
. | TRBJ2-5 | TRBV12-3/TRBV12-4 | ASSLRRQQETQY
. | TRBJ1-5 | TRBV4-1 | ASSQGVGNQPQH
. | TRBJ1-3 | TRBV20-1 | SARDLAASGNTIY
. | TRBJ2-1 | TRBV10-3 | AIWAGSSYNEQF